This T cell receptor beta chain is drawn from a study of cytomegalovirus exposure and HLA in healthy donors. Looking at the study overall: Assignment to the Caucasian-associated ancestry cluster applied to approximately 79% of the approximately 390 genotyped donors. General study results and limits: Productive rates of about 87% or about 30% were seen for most TCR beta V segments in an earlier analysis. V- and J-gene trimming in TCR beta was tied to a missense DCLRE1C variant by an analysis performed later.

It was with 60 Vbeta and 13 Jbeta primers that the PCR ran. The assay was immunoSEQ multiplex PCR, and TCRdb's table has in-frame clones only and misses some. Among approximately 150,000 clones listed, about four fifths were seen once. On this clone: Its antigen is still unknown.

The receptor comes from a woman in her fifties or sixties in good health and CMV-seronegative. The sequenced sample was PBMCs.

CDR3 DNA sequence: TGTGCCAGCAGCACCGGGACAGGTAAAACCAGCTCCTACAATGAGCAGTTCTTC. Residues: CASSTGTGKTSSYNEQFF. V gene TRBV21-1 combines with J gene TRBJ2-1; the table's D call TRBD1 went unverified against the DNA. TRBV21-1 is described as a pseudogene. The CDR3 contains 18 residues.